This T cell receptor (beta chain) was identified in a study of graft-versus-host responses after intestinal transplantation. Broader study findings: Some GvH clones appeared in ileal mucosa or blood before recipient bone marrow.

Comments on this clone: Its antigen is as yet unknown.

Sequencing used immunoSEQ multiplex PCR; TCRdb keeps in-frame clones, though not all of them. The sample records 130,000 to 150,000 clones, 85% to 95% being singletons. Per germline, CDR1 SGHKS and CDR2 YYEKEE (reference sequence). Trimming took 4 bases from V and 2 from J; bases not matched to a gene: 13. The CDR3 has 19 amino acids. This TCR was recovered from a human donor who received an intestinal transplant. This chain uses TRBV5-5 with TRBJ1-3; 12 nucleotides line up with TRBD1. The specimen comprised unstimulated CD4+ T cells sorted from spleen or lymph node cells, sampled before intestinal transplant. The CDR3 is CASSRVPGQGASAGNTIYF. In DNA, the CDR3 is TGTGCCAGCAGCCGTGTCCCGGGACAGGGGGCAAGTGCTGGAAACACCATATATTTT.